This passage covers 25 T cell receptor beta chains from one sample sequenced in a study of T cells in Graves' hyperthyroidism and ophthalmopathy. What was amplified from RNA transcripts were TCR beta CDR3 regions. TCR CDR3 underwent first-round RT-PCR with the HTBI primer set. TCRdb independently ran MiXCR on the multiplex PCR reads; one entry per CDR3 protein. The sample comprises about 600,000 distinct CDR3 sequences, roughly 16% of which are singletons, and 2.5% to 4% rests with the top ten. The sample consisted of blood. The receptors originated from a woman in her thirties or forties with Graves' ophthalmopathy.

This clonotype was recorded many times. In nucleotides, the CDR3 is TGTGCCAGCAGTTTGGGGGAGGCCTCCGGAGATACGCAGTATTTT. Its translation: CASSLGEASGDTQYF. The chain uses TRBV28 and TRBJ2-3, with D possibly matching TRBD2 (6 bases). Germline values: CDR1 MDHEN, CDR2 SYDVKM. V was cut by 3 bases and J by 5 bases, with 15 bases left in between. There are 15 residues in the CDR3.

This clonotype was detected many times. V and J are TRBV7-6 and TRBJ2-5; no reliable D call. V was clipped by 1 base and J by 7 bases, with 16 bases between them. The V gene's germline CDR1 is SGHVS and CDR2 FNYEAQ. The CDR3 covers 15 residues. The CDR3 DNA sequence: TGTGCCAGCAGCTTAGGTTACCTACCCAAAGGGACCCAGTACTTC. Encoded protein: CASSLGYLPKGTQYF.

This clonotype was detected many times. The chain couples TRBV6-1 to TRBJ2-7; TRBD2 agrees at 9 bases. Germline CDR1 and CDR2: MNHNS and SASEGT. Trimming cost V 2 bases and J 6 bases; bases outside gene matches: 8. This CDR3 region has 15 residues. The CDR3 DNA is TGTGCCAGCAGTGAACTAGCGGGACAAAGGGGCGAGCAGTACTTC. Amino acids: CASSELAGQRGEQYF.

The chain combines TRBV6-2 or TRBV6-3 with TRBJ2-1; TRBD2 agrees at 9 bases. Germline CDR1 is MNHEY and CDR2 is SVGEGT. The V segment lost 0 bases and the J segment 9 bases; nucleotides outside the gene matches: 9. CDR3 size: 16 residues. The CDR3 here is CASSYSLAGSLGEQFF. The CDR3 DNA sequence: TGTGCCAGCAGTTACTCTCTAGCGGGGTCGTTAGGTGAGCAGTTCTTC.

This clonotype was detected many times. The chain employs TRBV28 and TRBJ2-1, with 7 bases matching TRBD1. Looked up from germline, CDR1 is MDHEN and CDR2 is SYDVKM. V lost 4 bases and J lost 5; bases outside the gene matches: 11. The CDR3 extends over 16 amino acids. Here the CDR3 DNA reads TGTGCCAGCAGTTCCCTCCGACAGGGTATGGACAATGAGCAGTTCTTC. Residues: CASSSLRQGMDNEQFF.

A few counts support this clonotype. The V gene is TRBV20-1, the J gene TRBJ2-3; 8 positions match TRBD2. The germline V gene encodes CDR1 DFQATT and CDR2 SNEGSKA (reference sequence). This CDR3 is 14 amino acids long. In nucleotides, the CDR3 is TGCAGGGCCGAGGGGCGGGGGGGCACAGATACGCAGTATTTT. It encodes CRAEGRGGTDTQYF.

The CDR3, as DNA: TGTGCCAGCAGTTACTCATTAGGACAGGGGAAAAATATCGTCCTGACTTTC. This translates into CASSYSLGQGKNIVLTF. The chain uses TRBV6-5 and TRBJ2-6; TRBD1 matches 9 bases. This CDR3 has 17 residues. The trim removed 0 bases at V and 12 bases at J, leaving 12 bases unmatched. Per germline, CDR1 MNHEY and CDR2 SVGAGI.

The rearrangement joins TRBV5-6 to TRBJ2-1, with 12 bases identical to TRBD2. The J segment lost 8 bases and the V segment lost 2 bases, leaving 8 bases of the junction unmatched. CDR3 length: 16 amino acids. Germline V CDR1 and CDR2: SGHDT, YYEEEE. The CDR3 loop reads CASSLMGLAGGHEQFF. DNA of the CDR3: TGTGCCAGCAGCTTAATGGGACTAGCGGGCGGCCATGAGCAGTTCTTC. Full variable domain (rest looked up from reference TRBV5-6 and TRBJ2-1): DAGVTQSPTHLIKTRGQQVTLRCSPKSGHDTVSWYQQALGQGPQFIFQYYEEEERQRGNFPDRFSGHQFPNYSSELNVNALLLGDSALYLCASSLMGLAGGHEQFFGPGTRLTVL.

This clonotype was seen a few times. The chain combines TRBV24-1 with TRBJ2-1; D is uncertain. Germline CDR1 and CDR2: KGHDR and SFDVKD. CDR3 length: 15 residues. V was cut by 3 bases and J by 4 bases, with 12 bases left in between. CDR3 in DNA: TGTGCCACCAGTGATGGGCAGCTCGAATACAATGAGCAGTTCTTC. Encoded protein: CATSDGQLEYNEQFF.

This clonotype was seen repeatedly, ten times or more. J is TRBJ2-1 and V is TRBV5-1, with a possible D match to TRBD1 (6 bases). Per germline, CDR1 SGHRS and CDR2 YFSETQ. The CDR3 runs to 15 residues. Trimming left V 0 bases short and J 6 bases short, with 13 bases between. In nucleotides, the CDR3 is TGCGCCAGCAGCTTGGCAGGACAGACCCCCAATGAGCAGTTCTTC. It translates to CASSLAGQTPNEQFF. The full variable domain, its missing parts supplied by reference TRBV5-1 and TRBJ2-1, is KAGVTQTPRYLIKTRGQQVTLSCSPISGHRSVSWYQQTPGQGLQFLFEYFSETQRNKGNFPGRFSGRQFSNSRSEMNVSTLELGDSALYLCASSLAGQTPNEQFFGPGTRLTVL.

V is TRBV27 and J is TRBJ2-1; maybe TRBD1 (5 bases). V lost 4 bases and J lost 9, with 16 bases in between. CDR1 and CDR2 (germline): MNHEY, SMNVEV (reference sequence). This CDR3 is built from 14 residues. The CDR3 coding sequence is TGTGCCAGCAGTTGGCAGGCAGGGTTGGGTGAGCAGTTCTTC. It encodes CASSWQAGLGEQFF.

This clonotype was counted many times. V is TRBV5-1 and J is TRBJ2-5, with 8 bases lining up with TRBD1. V gave up 6 bases and J gave up 4 bases; unmatched junction bases: 17. Germline CDR1 is SGHRS and CDR2 is YFSETQ. This CDR3 contains 17 residues. CDR3 sequence (DNA): TGCGCCAGCACCCCGGCCCCATCGGGACAGGCCGGAGAGACCCAGTACTTC. Translation gives CASTPAPSGQAGETQYF.

This clonotype has a count of ten or more. The chain employs TRBV20-1 and TRBJ2-1; D is ambiguous. The CDR3 covers 15 residues. From germline, CDR1 is DFQATT and CDR2 SNEGSKA (reference sequence). V shed 4 bases and J shed 4 bases, with 17 bases lying between them. The CDR3 spells CSAKYSDLFYNEQFF. In nucleotides, the CDR3 is TGCAGTGCTAAGTACTCCGACTTATTTTACAATGAGCAGTTCTTC.

The chain combines TRBV19 with TRBJ1-2; 7 bases match TRBD1. Germline lookup yields CDR1 LNHDA and CDR2 SQIVND (reference sequence). V gave up 5 bases and J gave up 1 base; unmatched junction bases: 7. The CDR3 runs 15 residues. DNA for the CDR3: TGTGCCAGTAGTGTCGACAGGGACTTTAACTATGGCTACACCTTC. Its protein is CASSVDRDFNYGYTF.

This clonotype was counted between two and nine times. J is TRBJ2-5 and V is TRBV10-1; D gene ambiguous. The ends were cut back, 0 bases at V and 5 bases at J, with 10 bases in the middle. The germline V gene has CDR1 WNHNN and CDR2 SYGVQD (reference sequence). CDR3 length equals 14 residues. The DNA of the CDR3 is TGCGCCAGCAGTGAGTCAGGGAAAGTGGAGACCCAGTACTTC. This sequence encodes CASSESGKVETQYF.

This clonotype was detected ten times or more. This chain joins TRBV6-1 and TRBJ2-3; 7 nucleotides line up with TRBD1. The CDR3 has 14 amino acids. Germline CDR1 reads MNHNS; CDR2 reads SASEGT. Losses at the gene ends were 7 bases for V and 2 bases for J; bases not matched to a gene: 6. CDR3 residues: CASNRDSPTDTQYF. For the CDR3, the DNA is TGTGCCAGCAATCGGGACAGCCCCACAGATACGCAGTATTTT.

This clonotype was found a few times. The chain couples TRBV11-2 to TRBJ2-5; 10 nucleotides match TRBD1. The CDR3 consists of 17 residues. Germline trimming cut 5 bases from V and 1 base from J; bases unmatched to any gene: 10. CDR1 is SGHAT and CDR2 is FQNNGV in the germline V gene. The CDR3: CASSGAGTGAPQETQYF. The CDR3 nucleotides read TGTGCCAGCAGCGGCGCCGGGACAGGGGCCCCCCAAGAGACCCAGTACTTC.

The sample holds many counts of this clonotype. The chain combines TRBV7-9 with TRBJ2-7, with a possible D match to TRBD2 (5 bases). V dropped 5 bases and J dropped 6 bases, with 11 bases sitting between them. This CDR3 is 12 amino acids long. Germline CDR1 and CDR2: SEHNR and FQNEAQ (reference sequence). The CDR3 is CASSIRGFEQYF. The CDR3 DNA is TGTGCCAGCAGCATCCGAGGGTTCGAGCAGTACTTC.

This clonotype was detected only a few times. The V call is TRBV4-1, the J call TRBJ2-1; tentatively, D is TRBD2 (7 bases). Looked up from germline, CDR1 is MGHRA and CDR2 is YSYEKL. CDR3 length: 17 amino acids. V was cut by 1 base and J by 3 bases, with 16 bases left in between. The CDR3 here is CASSQVVGGGLYNEQFF. The DNA for the CDR3 is TGCGCCAGCAGCCAAGTGGTCGGCGGGGGCCTCTACAATGAGCAGTTCTTC.

This clonotype was detected many times. The chain employs TRBV7-9 and TRBJ2-1; TRBD2 is a possible D gene (5 bases). V was cut by 5 bases and J by 1 base, with 15 bases left in between. Germline CDR1 reads SEHNR; CDR2 reads FQNEAQ (reference sequence). The CDR3 totals 16 residues. This CDR3 is CASSPETGISYNEQFF. The CDR3 coding sequence is TGTGCCAGCAGCCCCGAGACGGGGATATCCTACAATGAGCAGTTCTTC.

This clonotype was counted many times. The CDR3 protein is CASGSKYGTEAFF. As DNA, the CDR3 is TGTGCCAGCGGGTCCAAGTACGGCACTGAAGCTTTCTTT. The rearrangement links TRBV2 to TRBJ1-1, with D hard to call. Trimming pared 8 bases from V and 4 bases from J, leaving 14 bases between. This CDR3 is 13 amino acids long. CDR1 and CDR2 (germline): SNHLY, FYNNEI. Based on the CDR3 plus reference TRBV2 and TRBJ1-1, the full variable domain is EPEVTQTPSHQVTQMGQEVILRCVPISNHLYFYWYRQILGQKVEFLVSFYNNEISEKSEIFDDQFSVERPDGSNFTLKIRSTKLEDSAMYFCASGSKYGTEAFFGQGTRLTVV.

Only a few counts were recorded for this clonotype. The chain has TRBV9 and TRBJ1-5; D is unresolved. CDR3 size: 14 residues. The V end lost 0 bases, the J end lost 4 bases, and 8 bases lay between the germline ends. CDR1 and CDR2 (germline): SGDLS, YYNGEE. The CDR3 nucleotides are TGTGCCAGCAGCGTAGCAGGCAGTAATCAGCCCCAGCATTTT. Protein product: CASSVAGSNQPQHF.

This clonotype has a count of ten or more. This rearrangement joins TRBV12-3 or TRBV12-4 to TRBJ1-4, with D hard to call. V was trimmed by 3 bases and J by 6 bases, leaving 11 bases between them. The CDR3 is 14 residues long. The CDR3: CASSFTGNHEKLFF. The CDR3, as DNA: TGTGCCAGCAGTTTCACGGGGAATCATGAAAAACTGTTTTTT.

V gene TRBV4-1 combines with J gene TRBJ2-5; D gene ambiguous. The V end was cut by 4 bases, the J end by 2 bases, with 20 bases between. This CDR3 is 17 amino acids long. Looked up from germline, CDR1 is MGHRA and CDR2 is YSYEKL. The CDR3 here is CASSPNPVPELQETQYF. In nucleotides, the CDR3 is TGCGCCAGCAGCCCTAATCCAGTCCCCGAGTTGCAAGAGACCCAGTACTTC.

This clonotype appeared many times. The gene calls are TRBV6-1 and TRBJ1-1, with D unclear. The CDR3 contains 13 residues. CDR1 is MNHNS, CDR2 SASEGT, per germline. Trimming shortened V by 7 bases and J by 1 base, and 10 bases separated the two germline ends. This CDR3 is CASTQTRNTEAFF. Here the CDR3 DNA reads TGTGCCAGCACACAGACCCGGAACACTGAAGCTTTCTTT.